Reported below is one T cell receptor beta chain. The target antigen is unknown. CDR3 length equals 14 residues. Germline CDR1 SGHRS, CDR2 YFSETQ. V dropped 1 base and J dropped 5 bases, with 12 bases sitting between them. The entry originates in a study of identical twins. TCRdb called the 5' RACE reads again in MiXCR, with one record for every CDR3 protein. The sample has 1,800,000 or so distinct CDR3 sequences, roughly 35% seen once. Study-level findings and limits: Findings depended on cross-sectional statistics rather than tracking the same donors. Partly confounded zero-insertion analyses could result from invariant MAIT and iNKT cells. A lower insertion count was a feature of abundant cord blood beta clonotypes, with no such feature in memory repertoires.

The rearrangement uses TRBV5-1 and TRBJ2-5; D is unclear. The sequencing input was cord blood. The receptor comes from a newborn girl in good health. The CDR3 is CASSLRPLMETQYF. The CDR3 DNA reads as TGCGCCAGCAGCTTGCGGCCGCTTATGGAGACCCAGTACTTC.